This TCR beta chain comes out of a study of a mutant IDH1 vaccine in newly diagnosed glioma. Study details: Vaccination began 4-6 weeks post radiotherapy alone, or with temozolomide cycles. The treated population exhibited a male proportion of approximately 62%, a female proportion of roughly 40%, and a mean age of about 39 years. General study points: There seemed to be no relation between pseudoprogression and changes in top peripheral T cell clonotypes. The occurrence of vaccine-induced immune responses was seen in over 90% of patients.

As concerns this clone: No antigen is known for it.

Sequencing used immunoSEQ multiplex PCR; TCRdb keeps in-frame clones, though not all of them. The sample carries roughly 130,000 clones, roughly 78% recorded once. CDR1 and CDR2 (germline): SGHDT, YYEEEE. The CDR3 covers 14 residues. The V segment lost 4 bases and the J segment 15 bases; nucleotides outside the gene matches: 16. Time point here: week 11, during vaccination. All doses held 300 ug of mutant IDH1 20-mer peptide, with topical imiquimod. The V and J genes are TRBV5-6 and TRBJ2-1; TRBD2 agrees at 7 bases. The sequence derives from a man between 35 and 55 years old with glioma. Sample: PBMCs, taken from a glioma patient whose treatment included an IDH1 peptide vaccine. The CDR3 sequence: CASSPRGVRWGTFF. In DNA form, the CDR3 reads TGTGCCAGCAGCCCCCGGGGGGTCCGATGGGGAACGTTCTTC.